Presented here are 9 T cell receptor beta chains from one specimen sequenced in a study of cytomegalovirus exposure and HLA in healthy donors. The PCR used 60 Vbeta and 13 Jbeta primers. Generated by immunoSEQ multiplex PCR, the TCRdb table keeps only in-frame clones and is missing some. The sample consists of fewer than 100,000 clones, around four fifths of them appearing once. Sequencing used PBMCs. The receptors here all came from a middle-aged woman in good health and CMV-seropositive.

V gene TRBV5-4 combines with J gene TRBJ1-3; TRBD1 might be the D (5 bases). In germline, CDR1 is SGHNT, CDR2 YYREEE (reference sequence). V lost 2 bases to trimming and J lost 4 bases, with 13 bases between them. The CDR3 totals 15 residues. The CDR3 spells CASSFYRSSGNTIYF. CDR3 sequence (DNA): TGTGCCAGCAGCTTCTACAGGTCGTCCGGAAACACCATATATTTT.

V usage is TRBV28 and J usage is TRBJ2-5, with TRBD2 identical over 10 bases. The CDR3 totals 17 residues. Germline CDR1 reads MDHEN; CDR2 reads SYDVKM. The V segment lost 3 bases and the J segment 10 bases; nucleotides outside the gene matches: 17. The CDR3 loop reads CASSFLLGAGGKWGQYF. The CDR3 nucleotides are TGTGCCAGCAGTTTTCTTCTCGGAGCGGGGGGGAAGTGGGGCCAGTACTTC.

The J gene is TRBJ2-7, the V gene TRBV7-6, with a tentative D call TRBD2 (5 bases). This CDR3 contains 14 residues. V gave up 1 base and J gave up 1 base, with 8 bases separating them. CDR1 and CDR2 from the germline V gene are SGHVS and FNYEAQ. This CDR3 is CASSLGGGSYEQYF. In DNA form, the CDR3 reads TGTGCCAGCAGCTTAGGAGGAGGATCCTACGAGCAGTACTTC.

The chain carries TRBV6-1 and TRBJ1-2; a weak D match, TRBD1 (5 bases). V gave up 8 bases and J gave up 5 bases, with 18 bases separating them. The CDR3 extends over 14 amino acids. Per germline, CDR1 MNHNS and CDR2 SASEGT. The CDR3 nucleotides are TGTGCCAGCGTAACCCGGGGGGGTCTGTATGGCTACACCTTC. It specifies CASVTRGGLYGYTF.

The DNA of the CDR3 is TGTGCCAGCAGTTTATTAATTTCCGGGGGAGTAATGAACACTGAAGCTTTCTTT. It is translated as CASSLLISGGVMNTEAFF. The genes are TRBV28 and TRBJ1-1, with D possibly matching TRBD1 (5 bases). This CDR3 comprises 18 residues. Trimming shortened V by 1 base and J by 0 bases, and 18 bases separated the two germline ends. The germline V gene encodes CDR1 MDHEN and CDR2 SYDVKM. Full variable domain (missing parts from reference TRBV28 and TRBJ1-1): DVKVTQSSRYLVKRTGEKVFLECVQDMDHENMFWYRQDPGLGLRLIYFSYDVKMKEKGDIPEGYSVSREKKERFSLILESASTNQTSMYLCASSLLISGGVMNTEAFFGQGTRLTVV.

Details on this clone: Within the sample, other DNA sequences also encode this same CDR3. This chain joins TRBV5-1 and TRBJ2-7, with 7 bases fitting TRBD1. The CDR3 length is 13 residues. CDR1 and CDR2 from the germline V gene are SGHRS and YFSETQ. The V and J ends lost 5 bases and 1 base, in that order; junction bases with no gene match: 3. In DNA form, the CDR3 reads TGCGCCAGCAGGGTGACAGGGTCCTACGAGCAGTACTTC. Protein product: CASRVTGSYEQYF.

This clone has just one count. The chain combines TRBV15 with TRBJ1-2, with D perhaps matching TRBD1 (6 bases). V lost 4 bases, J lost 4 bases, and 7 bases lay in between. The CDR3 extends over 12 amino acids. Looked up from germline, CDR1 is LNHNV and CDR2 is YYDKDF (reference sequence). The CDR3 DNA sequence: TGTGCCACCAGCAAGACAGGCTATGGCTACACCTTC. Its translation is CATSKTGYGYTF. Full variable domain (outside the CDR3, taken from reference TRBV15 and TRBJ1-2): DAMVIQNPRYQVTQFGKPVTLSCSQTLNHNVMYWYQQKSSQAPKLLFHYYDKDFNNEADTPDNFQSRRPNTSFCFLDIRSPGLGDTAMYLCATSKTGYGYTFGSGTRLTVV.

The rearrangement links TRBV15 to TRBJ1-5; a weak D match, TRBD1 (6 bases). The germline V gene encodes CDR1 LNHNV and CDR2 YYDKDF (reference sequence). V lost 2 bases and J lost 5, with 13 bases in between. This CDR3 comprises 15 residues. For the CDR3, the DNA is TGTGCCACCAGCAGAAAGAGGGCAGGGGATCAGCCCCAGCATTTT. It encodes CATSRKRAGDQPQHF.

This chain uses TRBV27 with TRBJ1-1, with 9 bases matching TRBD1. The CDR3 runs to 15 residues. Germline assignment: CDR1 MNHEY and CDR2 SMNVEV (reference sequence). V was clipped by 5 bases and J by 7 bases; unmatched bases: 11. The CDR3 is CASSTIQGAGGEAFF. CDR3 coding DNA: TGTGCCAGCAGTACTATACAGGGGGCAGGGGGTGAAGCTTTCTTT.